The 20 T cell receptor beta chains reported below all come from one sample, sequenced in a study of blood T cells in healthy people across ages. A sample-barcoded 5' primer and a J-beta primer mix were used in a second PCR of roughly 7 to 11 cycles. TCRdb fed the 5' RACE reads into MiXCR, producing one record per CDR3 protein. The sample lists 550,000 to 600,000 distinct CDR3 sequences; around 48% were seen once. What was sequenced was blood. Receptors originate from an older man in good health.

J is TRBJ2-7 and V is TRBV27; 7 nucleotides match TRBD1. The CDR3 runs 16 residues. V lost 6 bases, J lost 7 bases, and 18 bases stayed unmatched. The germline CDR1 and CDR2 sequences are MNHEY and SMNVEV (reference sequence). For the CDR3, the DNA is TGTGCCAGCAGCCAACTAATCGGCAGGGGGTTCGGGGAGCAGTACTTC. Protein product: CASSQLIGRGFGEQYF.

Notes on this clonotype: One end of the junction varies from germline; a read error may be responsible. The rearrangement links TRBV11-2 to TRBJ2-7, with D perhaps matching TRBD1 or TRBD2 (5 bases each). Looked up from germline, CDR1 is SGHAT and CDR2 is FQNNGV. The CDR3 covers 17 residues. The CDR3 DNA reads TGTGCCAGCAGCTTAAGTTCAGCGTCAGTCGGGGCCTACAAGCAGTACTTC. Amino acid sequence: CASSLSSASVGAYKQYF. Filled out from reference TRBV11-2 and TRBJ2-7, the complete variable domain reads EAGVAQSPRYKIIEKRQSVAFWCNPISGHATLYWYQQILGQGPKLLIQFQNNGVVDDSQLPKDRFSAERLKGVDSTLKIQPAKLEDSAVYLCASSLSSASVGAYKQYFGPGTRLTVT.

The chain employs TRBV2 and TRBJ1-1; D not certain. Germline CDR1 SNHLY, CDR2 FYNNEI. V shed 6 bases and J shed 8 bases, with 22 bases lying between them. CDR3 length: 15 amino acids. The CDR3 DNA reads as TGTGCCAGCAGGACGGAGAAAGGTCGGGCAGGCGAAGCTTTCTTT. Its translation: CASRTEKGRAGEAFF.

The V call is TRBV5-1, the J call TRBJ2-5; either TRBD1 or TRBD2 may supply D (5 bases each). With 5 bases removed from V and 5 bases from J, the gap between germline ends came to 19 bases. The CDR3 covers 15 residues. Germline CDR1 is SGHRS and CDR2 is YFSETQ. The CDR3 nucleotides are TGCGCCAGCAGACCGGGGACCAACATAGGGGAGACCCAGTACTTC. It encodes CASRPGTNIGETQYF.

This clonotype was recorded a few times. The rearrangement uses TRBV7-2 and TRBJ2-5; possibly TRBD1 for D (6 bases). Looked up from germline, CDR1 is SGHTA and CDR2 is FQGNSA. V shed 0 bases and J shed 3 bases, with 11 bases lying between them. CDR3 length equals 15 residues. CDR3 in amino acids: CASSLARTEKETQYF. DNA for the CDR3: TGTGCCAGCAGCTTAGCAAGGACAGAGAAAGAGACCCAGTACTTC.

This clonotype was observed many times. The rearrangement uses TRBV6-5 and TRBJ2-1; 10 bases fit TRBD1. Germline trimming cut 6 bases from V and 5 bases from J; bases unmatched to any gene: 10. Germline values: CDR1 MNHEY, CDR2 SVGAGI. The CDR3 consists of 16 residues. CDR3 bases: TGTGCCAGCAGATCCCCGGGACAGGGGACCAACAATGAGCAGTTCTTC. It is translated as CASRSPGQGTNNEQFF.

A note on this clonotype: A junction boundary mismatches the germline segment, possibly from a read error. The V call is TRBV7-2, the J call TRBJ1-5; D remains unclear. This CDR3 has 15 residues. Germline V gene lookup returns CDR1 SGHTA and CDR2 FQGNSA. The CDR3 DNA reads TGTGCCAGCAGCTTAGAGGCGGATTACAATCAGCCCGAGCATTTT. It codes for CASSLEADYNQPEHF.

The chain uses TRBV5-1 and TRBJ2-1; 9 positions match TRBD1. The V gene's germline CDR1 is SGHRS and CDR2 YFSETQ. The CDR3 consists of 14 residues. With 0 bases clipped from V and 12 bases from J, the junction kept 7 bases outside the gene matches. The DNA of the CDR3 is TGCGCCAGCAGCTTGGGGGACAGGGTTTCTGGGCAGTTCTTC. Residues: CASSLGDRVSGQFF. The whole variable domain, filled in from reference TRBV5-1 and TRBJ2-1, reads KAGVTQTPRYLIKTRGQQVTLSCSPISGHRSVSWYQQTPGQGLQFLFEYFSETQRNKGNFPGRFSGRQFSNSRSEMNVSTLELGDSALYLCASSLGDRVSGQFFGPGTRLTVL.

This clonotype was counted once. The chain links TRBV7-2 to TRBJ2-5; D is perhaps TRBD1 (6 bases). Germline CDR1 is SGHTA and CDR2 is FQGNSA. The CDR3 has 15 residues. V shed 5 bases and J shed 11 bases, with 24 bases lying between them. The CDR3 reads CASSPSGQGSYGQYF. The CDR3 DNA reads as TGTGCCAGCAGCCCCTCCGGCCAGGGGTCCTACGGGCAGTACTTC. Drawing the rest from reference TRBV7-2 and TRBJ2-5, the complete variable domain is GAGVSQSPSNKVTEKGKDVELRCDPISGHTALYWYRQSLGQGLEFLIYFQGNSAPDKSGLPSDRFSAERTGGSVSTLTIQRTQQEDSAVYLCASSPSGQGSYGQYFGPGTRLLVL.

In its sample, this clonotype was seen many times. V usage is TRBV29-1 and J usage is TRBJ2-7; D gene uncertain. Germline-derived CDR1 and CDR2 are SQVTM and ANQGSEA. V shed 4 bases and J shed 2 bases, with 18 bases lying between them. The CDR3 has 15 residues. The CDR3 region is CSVGVWADATYEQYF. DNA of the CDR3: TGCAGCGTTGGGGTGTGGGCGGACGCTACCTACGAGCAGTACTTC.

This clonotype was seen only a few times. This CDR3 reads CASSLPGGGSDEQFF. The CDR3 bases are TGTGCCAGCAGCTTACCGGGGGGGGGATCGGATGAGCAGTTCTTC. The gene calls are TRBV7-6 and TRBJ2-1, with 8 positions matching TRBD2. J lost 8 bases, V lost 2 bases, and 8 bases had no gene match. Per germline, CDR1 SGHVS and CDR2 FNYEAQ. The CDR3 is 15 residues long.

This clonotype has a handful of counts. The chain couples TRBV7-9 to TRBJ1-6; D call uncertain. The V and J ends lost 4 bases and 8 bases respectively, with 9 bases between them. This CDR3 region has 13 residues. CDR1 is SEHNR, CDR2 FQNEAQ, per germline (reference sequence). The CDR3 DNA sequence: TGTGCCAGCAGCTACGGGAGGGATTCACCCCTCCACTTT. Its translation is CASSYGRDSPLHF.

The chain combines TRBV12-3 or TRBV12-4 with TRBJ2-7; perhaps TRBD1 as D (5 bases). The CDR3 has 12 amino acids. The ends were cut back, 3 bases at V and 5 bases at J, with 8 bases in the middle. Here the CDR3 DNA reads TGTGCCAGCAGTTTTGCAGGGCACGAGCAGTACTTC. This codes for CASSFAGHEQYF.

CDR3 nucleotide sequence: TGTGCCAGCGGTTCTTGGGGGCCGGTGGTATACAATGAGCAGTACTTC. Its protein is CASGSWGPVVYNEQYF. This chain connects TRBV6-6 to TRBJ2-5; a possible D gene is TRBD1 (6 bases). Per germline, CDR1 MNHNY and CDR2 SVGAGI (reference sequence). V was trimmed by 8 bases and J by 11 bases, leaving 30 bases between them. The CDR3 loop spans 16 amino acids.

In this sample, this clonotype turned up many times. This chain links TRBV6-6 with TRBJ2-5; D may match TRBD1 or TRBD2 (6 bases each). Trimming removed 6 bases from V and 5 bases from J, with 10 bases in between. Germline lookup yields CDR1 MNHNY and CDR2 SVGAGI (reference sequence). The CDR3 runs 12 residues. Here the CDR3 DNA reads TGTGCCAGCAGGCCCGGGGGCGAGACCCAGTACTTC. Its protein is CASRPGGETQYF.

The chain has TRBV20-1 and TRBJ2-1, with 10 nucleotides matching TRBD2. Germline CDR1 reads DFQATT; CDR2 reads SNEGSKA (reference sequence). V was clipped by 3 bases and J by 7 bases; unmatched bases: 9. The CDR3 spans 15 residues. The CDR3, as DNA: TGCAGTGCTAGTGACGGGTTAGCGGGGGGTAATGAGCAGTTCTTC. Protein product: CSASDGLAGGNEQFF.

The rearrangement links TRBV12-3 or TRBV12-4 to TRBJ1-2, with TRBD1 matching over 9 bases. Losses at the gene ends were 3 bases for V and 4 bases for J; bases not matched to a gene: 12. This CDR3 is 17 amino acids long. CDR3 loop: CASSFSGQGHSGYGYTF. The CDR3 region has the DNA TGTGCCAGCAGTTTTTCTGGACAGGGGCATTCGGGCTATGGCTACACCTTC.

In its sample, this clonotype was seen a few times. The rearrangement joins TRBV7-2 to TRBJ1-4; no reliable D call. The CDR3 extends over 14 amino acids. V was shortened by 5 bases and J by 8 bases, with 15 bases between the two germline ends. CDR1 SGHTA and CDR2 FQGNSA come from the germline V gene. CDR3 nucleotides: TGTGCCAGCAGCCTCTCTTCCATCGGGGAAAAACTGTTTTTT. As protein: CASSLSSIGEKLFF.

The gene calls are TRBV11-2 and TRBJ2-5; TRBD2 matches at 9 bases. This CDR3 region has 16 residues. V shed 5 bases, J shed 0 bases, and the junction held 7 bases outside the gene matches. Germline lookup yields CDR1 SGHAT and CDR2 FQNNGV. The CDR3 reads CASSTRLAAYQETQYF. CDR3 sequence (DNA): TGTGCCAGCAGCACCCGACTAGCGGCGTACCAAGAGACCCAGTACTTC.

This clonotype has only a few counts. The chain combines TRBV7-2 with TRBJ2-7; TRBD2 matches at 9 bases. The germline V gene has CDR1 SGHTA and CDR2 FQGNSA. V was clipped by 3 bases and J by 6 bases; unmatched bases: 9. The CDR3 loop spans 15 amino acids. CDR3 region: CASSFTTGTSTEQYF. Written as DNA, the CDR3 is TGTGCCAGCAGCTTTACGACCGGGACTAGCACCGAGCAGTACTTC.